The 19 T cell receptor beta chains below all came from one sample that was sequenced in a study of somatic mutations in cytotoxic T cells in rheumatoid arthritis. This table comes from immunoSEQ multiplex PCR, and its TCRdb copy is limited to in-frame clones, with some not included. This sample yields 30,000 to 45,000 clones, of which roughly four fifths are seen a single time; more than 2.5% belongs to the top ten. The sample consisted of CD8+ T cells sorted from blood. The receptors derive from a man in his forties or fifties in good health.

The chain has TRBV7-9 and TRBJ1-2; D is unresolved. The germline CDR1 and CDR2 sequences are SEHNR and FQNEAQ (reference sequence). Trimming stripped 1 base from V and 3 bases from J, with 6 bases between. There are 13 residues in the CDR3. The DNA for the CDR3 is TGTGCCAGCAGCTTAGGGGGAGACTATGGCTACACCTTC. Its translation is CASSLGGDYGYTF.

The chain couples TRBV9 to TRBJ2-3; TRBD2 aligns across 10 bases. V shed 0 bases and J 3 bases; nucleotides not matched to a gene: 4. This CDR3 spans 16 amino acids. Germline V gives CDR1 SGDLS, CDR2 YYNGEE. The CDR3 coding sequence is TGTGCCAGCAGCGTAGAGGGGGGACTAGCGACAGATACGCAGTATTTT. This translates into CASSVEGGLATDTQYF. Based on the CDR3 plus reference TRBV9 and TRBJ2-3, the full variable domain is DSGVTQTPKHLITATGQRVTLRCSPRSGDLSVYWYQQSLDQGLQFLIQYYNGEERAKGNILERFSAQQFPDLHSELNLSSLELGDSALYFCASSVEGGLATDTQYFGPGTRLTVL.

This clone turned up a few times. The V and J genes are TRBV30 and TRBJ1-1; no definite D call. V lost 3 bases and J lost 0, with 8 bases in between. Per the germline V gene, CDR1 is GTSNPN and CDR2 is SVGIG (reference sequence). CDR3 length: 13 residues. The CDR3: CAWSASVNTEAFF. CDR3 sequence (DNA): TGTGCCTGGAGCGCCTCAGTGAACACTGAAGCTTTCTTT. Looking up the rest from reference TRBV30 and TRBJ1-1 gives the full variable domain: SQTIHQWPATLVQPVGSPLSLECTVEGTSNPNLYWYRQAAGRGLQLLFYSVGIGQISSEVPQNLSASRPQDRQFILSSKKLLLSDSGFYLCAWSASVNTEAFFGQGTRLTVV.

CDR3 residues: CAWSPGTGDVGYGYTF. CDR3 DNA sequence: TGTGCCTGGAGTCCCGGGACAGGGGACGTGGGCTATGGCTACACCTTC. This rearrangement joins TRBV30 to TRBJ1-2; 10 bases match TRBD1. The V gene's germline CDR1 is GTSNPN and CDR2 SVGIG (reference sequence). The trim removed 2 bases at V and 4 bases at J, leaving 10 bases unmatched. CDR3 size: 16 residues.

This chain uses TRBV29-1 with TRBJ1-5, with D unresolved. The CDR3 is 11 amino acids. The ends were cut back, 0 bases at V and 11 bases at J, with 8 bases in the middle. Germline V gene data show CDR1 as SQVTM and CDR2 as ANQGSEA. CDR3 bases: TGCAGCGTTGAAGATCAAGGGTCCCAGCATTTT. Translated: CSVEDQGSQHF.

In its sample, this clone was seen once. The V gene is TRBV28, the J gene TRBJ2-3; the D call may be TRBD1 or TRBD2 (5 bases each). The germline gives CDR1 MDHEN, CDR2 SYDVKM. This CDR3 comprises 15 residues. V was trimmed by 6 bases and J by 1 base, leaving 14 bases between them. The CDR3 nucleotides are TGTGCCAGCAGGCTTTGGGGGAAGGGCACAGATACGCAGTATTTT. This encodes CASRLWGKGTDTQYF.

This clone turned up a few times. This chain links TRBV7-9 with TRBJ2-1; no clear D gene. This CDR3 is built from 15 residues. Germline V gives CDR1 SEHNR, CDR2 FQNEAQ (reference sequence). Trimming took off 1 base at V and 4 bases at J, with 11 bases between the two ends. As DNA, the CDR3 is TGTGCCAGCAGCTTAGTGGTAGGGCGGTACAATGAGCAGTTCTTC. This sequence encodes CASSLVVGRYNEQFF.

This chain uses TRBV28 with TRBJ1-2; perhaps TRBD1 as D (6 bases). This CDR3 contains 17 residues. V lost 3 bases and J 0 bases, leaving 17 bases between the germline ends. The germline V gene has CDR1 MDHEN and CDR2 SYDVKM. CDR3 DNA sequence: TGTGCCAGCAGTTTCCCCATCGGGACAAAAGCTAACTATGGCTACACCTTC. It codes for CASSFPIGTKANYGYTF.

The gene calls are TRBV2 and TRBJ2-7; 12 bases map to TRBD2. Germline V lookup: CDR1 SNHLY, CDR2 FYNNEI. This CDR3 is built from 15 residues. With V trimmed by 6 bases and J by 1 base, 4 bases remained unmatched. The CDR3, as DNA: TGTGCCAGCAGGGAACTAGCGGGAGGATCCTACGAGCAGTACTTC. Translated: CASRELAGGSYEQYF. The variable domain in full, with the rest retrieved from reference TRBV2 and TRBJ2-7, is EPEVTQTPSHQVTQMGQEVILRCVPISNHLYFYWYRQILGQKVEFLVSFYNNEISEKSEIFDDQFSVERPDGSNFTLKIRSTKLEDSAMYFCASRELAGGSYEQYFGPGTRLTVT.

This chain connects TRBV27 to TRBJ2-3; D ambiguous. This CDR3 has 14 amino acids. The V gene's germline CDR1 is MNHEY and CDR2 SMNVEV (reference sequence). The V and J ends lost 2 bases and 2 bases respectively, with 8 bases between them. The DNA of the CDR3 is TGTGCCAGCAGTTTAATAGATCACACAGATACGCAGTATTTT. Amino acid sequence: CASSLIDHTDTQYF.

CDR3: CASAGNSGNTIYF. The CDR3 nucleotides are TGTGCCAGCGCGGGCAACTCTGGAAACACCATATATTTT. The V and J genes are TRBV9 and TRBJ1-3; D is unclear. V shed 7 bases and J shed 0 bases, with 8 bases lying between them. The germline V gene encodes CDR1 SGDLS and CDR2 YYNGEE. This CDR3 has 13 residues.

The chain has TRBV9 and TRBJ2-7; D not certain. The CDR3 covers 14 residues. Trimming left V 4 bases short and J 2 bases short, with 13 bases between. The germline CDR1 and CDR2 sequences are SGDLS and YYNGEE. The CDR3 is CASSLRPAAYEQYF. DNA for the CDR3: TGTGCCAGCAGCCTGCGGCCCGCAGCCTACGAGCAGTACTTC.

J is TRBJ1-5 and V is TRBV5-8; 8 bases map to TRBD1. The germline gives CDR1 SGHTS, CDR2 YDEGEE. The CDR3 contains 15 residues. Trimming took 1 base from V and 6 from J; bases not matched to a gene: 6. CDR3 coding DNA: TGTGCCAGCAGCTTGCAACAGGGGGTGTTTCAGCCCCAGCATTTT. Its protein product is CASSLQQGVFQPQHF.

This chain links TRBV28 with TRBJ2-7; D gene unclear. The V gene's germline CDR1 is MDHEN and CDR2 SYDVKM. This CDR3 region has 15 residues. V lost 1 base, J lost 2 bases, and 12 bases lay in between. The CDR3 spells CASSLLAGRTYEQYF. The CDR3 nucleotides read TGTGCCAGCAGTTTATTGGCAGGTCGCACCTACGAGCAGTACTTC.

The genes are TRBV28 and TRBJ2-5, with a weak D call TRBD2 (5 bases). The V end lost 5 bases, the J end lost 2 bases, and 15 bases lay between the germline ends. Germline V lookup: CDR1 MDHEN, CDR2 SYDVKM. The CDR3 runs 15 residues. The CDR3: CASSHKLGTQETQYF. The CDR3 bases are TGTGCCAGCAGTCACAAACTAGGAACACAAGAGACCCAGTACTTC.

CDR3 amino acids: CASSGRAPGNTEAFF. CDR3 nucleotides: TGTGCCAGCAGTGGGCGGGCGCCGGGGAACACTGAAGCTTTCTTT. This sequence joins TRBV5-4 and TRBJ1-1; D call uncertain. Per the germline V gene, CDR1 is SGHNT and CDR2 is YYREEE (reference sequence). Trimming removed 5 bases at V and 1 base at J, with 15 bases between. The length of the CDR3 is 15 residues.

The chain links TRBV7-3 to TRBJ2-1, with a possible D match to TRBD2 (6 bases). Germline CDR1 is SGHTA and CDR2 is FQGTGA. Trimming shortened V by 3 bases and J by 8 bases, and 17 bases separated the two germline ends. The CDR3 totals 15 residues. The CDR3 region is CASSFSRESRDEQFF. For the CDR3, the DNA is TGTGCCAGCAGCTTTAGCCGGGAGTCTAGAGATGAGCAGTTCTTC.

The chain uses TRBV5-4 and TRBJ2-7, with 8 bases fitting TRBD2. There are 14 residues in the CDR3. The V and J ends lost 2 bases and 0 bases, in that order; junction bases with no gene match: 1. From germline, CDR1 is SGHNT and CDR2 YYREEE (reference sequence). DNA of the CDR3: TGTGCCAGCAGCTTCAGCGGGAGCTCCTACGAGCAGTACTTC. Translating gives CASSFSGSSYEQYF. The complete variable domain, with remaining parts taken from reference TRBV5-4 and TRBJ2-7, reads ETGVTQSPTHLIKTRGQQVTLRCSSQSGHNTVSWYQQALGQGPQFIFQYYREEENGRGNFPPRFSGLQFPNYSSELNVNALELDDSALYLCASSFSGSSYEQYFGPGTRLTVT.

The genes are TRBV19 and TRBJ1-3; no definite D call. The germline CDR1 and CDR2 sequences are LNHDA and SQIVND (reference sequence). V was pared by 5 bases and J by 0 bases, with 2 bases between. There are 12 residues in the CDR3. CDR3 DNA sequence: TGTGCCAGTAGTCCCTCTGGAAACACCATATATTTT. As protein: CASSPSGNTIYF.